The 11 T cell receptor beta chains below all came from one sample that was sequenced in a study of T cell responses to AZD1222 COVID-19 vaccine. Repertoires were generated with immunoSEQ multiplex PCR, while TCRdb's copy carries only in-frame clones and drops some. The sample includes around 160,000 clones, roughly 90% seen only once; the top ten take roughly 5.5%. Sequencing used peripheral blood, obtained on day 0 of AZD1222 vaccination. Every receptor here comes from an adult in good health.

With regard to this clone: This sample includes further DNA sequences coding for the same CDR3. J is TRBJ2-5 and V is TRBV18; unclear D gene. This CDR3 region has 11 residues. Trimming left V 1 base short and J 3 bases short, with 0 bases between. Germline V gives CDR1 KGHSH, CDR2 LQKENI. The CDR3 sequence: CASSPQETQYF. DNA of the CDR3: TGTGCCAGCTCACCACAAGAGACCCAGTACTTC.

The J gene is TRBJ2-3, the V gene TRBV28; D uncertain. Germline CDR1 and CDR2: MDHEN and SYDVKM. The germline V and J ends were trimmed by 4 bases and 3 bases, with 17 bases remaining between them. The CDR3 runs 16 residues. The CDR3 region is CASSSPTTVATDTQYF. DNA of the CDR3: TGTGCCAGCAGTTCCCCCACAACAGTGGCAACAGATACGCAGTATTTT.

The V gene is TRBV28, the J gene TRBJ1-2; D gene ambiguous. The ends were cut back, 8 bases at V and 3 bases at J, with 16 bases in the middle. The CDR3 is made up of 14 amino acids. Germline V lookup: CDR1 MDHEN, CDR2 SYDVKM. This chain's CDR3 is CASAYRNKYYGYTF. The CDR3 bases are TGTGCCAGCGCGTACAGAAACAAATACTATGGCTACACCTTC.

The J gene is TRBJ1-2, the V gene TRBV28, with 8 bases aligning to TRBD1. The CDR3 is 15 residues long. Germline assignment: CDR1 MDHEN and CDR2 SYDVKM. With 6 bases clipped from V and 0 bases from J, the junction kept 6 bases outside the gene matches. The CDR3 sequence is CASSEDRGTNYGYTF. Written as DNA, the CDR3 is TGTGCCAGCAGCGAAGACAGGGGTACTAACTATGGCTACACCTTC.

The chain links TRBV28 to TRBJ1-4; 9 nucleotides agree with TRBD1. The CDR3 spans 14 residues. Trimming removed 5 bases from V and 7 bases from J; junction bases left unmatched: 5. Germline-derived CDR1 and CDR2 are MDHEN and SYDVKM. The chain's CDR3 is CASSQTGGGEKLFF. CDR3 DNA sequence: TGTGCCAGCAGTCAGACAGGGGGGGGTGAAAAACTGTTTTTT.

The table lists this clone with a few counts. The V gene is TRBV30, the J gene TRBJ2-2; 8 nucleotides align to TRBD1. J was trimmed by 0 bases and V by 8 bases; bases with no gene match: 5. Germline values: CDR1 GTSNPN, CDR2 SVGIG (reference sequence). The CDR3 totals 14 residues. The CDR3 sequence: CARQGQANTGELFF. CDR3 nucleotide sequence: TGTGCCCGCCAGGGACAGGCGAACACCGGGGAGCTGTTTTTT.

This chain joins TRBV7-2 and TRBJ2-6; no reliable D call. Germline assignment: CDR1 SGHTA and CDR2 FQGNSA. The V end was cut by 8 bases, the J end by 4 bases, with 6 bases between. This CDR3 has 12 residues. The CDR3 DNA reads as TGTGCCAGCCGAGCGGGGGCCAACGTCCTGACTTTC. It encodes CASRAGANVLTF.

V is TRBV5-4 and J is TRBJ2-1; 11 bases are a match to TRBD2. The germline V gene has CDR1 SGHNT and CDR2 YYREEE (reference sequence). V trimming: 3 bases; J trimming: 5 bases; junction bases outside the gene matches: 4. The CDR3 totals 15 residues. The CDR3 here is CASSYGTSGHNEQFF. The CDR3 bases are TGTGCCAGCAGCTACGGGACTAGCGGCCACAATGAGCAGTTCTTC.

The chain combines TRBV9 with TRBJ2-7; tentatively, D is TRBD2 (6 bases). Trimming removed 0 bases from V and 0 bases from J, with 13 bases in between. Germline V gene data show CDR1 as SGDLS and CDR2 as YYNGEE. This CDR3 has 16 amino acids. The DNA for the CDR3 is TGTGCCAGCAGCGTAGGTGGGAGGACCAGCTCCTACGAGCAGTACTTC. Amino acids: CASSVGGRTSSYEQYF.

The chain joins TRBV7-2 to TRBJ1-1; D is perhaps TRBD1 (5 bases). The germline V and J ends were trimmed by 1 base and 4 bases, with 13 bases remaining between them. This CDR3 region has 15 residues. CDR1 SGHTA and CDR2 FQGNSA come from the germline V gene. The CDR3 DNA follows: TGTGCCAGCAGCTTAGATGCCAGGGTTGGCACTGAAGCTTTCTTT. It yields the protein CASSLDARVGTEAFF.

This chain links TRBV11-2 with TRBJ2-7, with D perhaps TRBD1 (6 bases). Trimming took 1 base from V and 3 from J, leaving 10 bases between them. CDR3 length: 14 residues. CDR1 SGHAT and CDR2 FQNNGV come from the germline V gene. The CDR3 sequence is CASSLGRGGYEQYF. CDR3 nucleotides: TGTGCCAGCAGCTTAGGCAGGGGCGGCTACGAGCAGTACTTC.